This TCR beta chain was sequenced for a study of blood T cells in healthy people across ages. PCR was performed a second time for 7 to 11 cycles using a sample-barcoded 5' primer and a J-beta primer mix. Each cDNA molecule was tagged by a template-switch adaptor with 12 random nucleotides. TCRdb called the 5' RACE reads again in MiXCR, with one record for every CDR3 protein. The table has around 800,000 distinct CDR3 sequences, 20% to 30% seen once. The CDR3 runs to 9 residues. Roughly 10 milliliters of peripheral blood were drawn from each donor. General study results and limits: Both higher diversity and more naive CD4+ cells marked long-lived donors when set against aged donors.

A word on this clonotype: Its antigen is still unknown. Compared with germline, one end of the junction differs, possibly owing to a read error.

The same sample was also used in a study of T cells of mothers and their children. From that report: Each mother yielded more than 9.5 million TCR beta CDR3 reads. Each child yielded about 3 million reads.

Sequencing was carried out using blood. This TCR came from a boy aged 5-17 years in good health. The chain carries TRBV12-3 or TRBV12-4 and TRBJ2-7; D remains ambiguous. The CDR3 spells CASSPWWAF. The CDR3 DNA follows: TGTGCCAGCAGCCCATGGTGGGCCTTC.